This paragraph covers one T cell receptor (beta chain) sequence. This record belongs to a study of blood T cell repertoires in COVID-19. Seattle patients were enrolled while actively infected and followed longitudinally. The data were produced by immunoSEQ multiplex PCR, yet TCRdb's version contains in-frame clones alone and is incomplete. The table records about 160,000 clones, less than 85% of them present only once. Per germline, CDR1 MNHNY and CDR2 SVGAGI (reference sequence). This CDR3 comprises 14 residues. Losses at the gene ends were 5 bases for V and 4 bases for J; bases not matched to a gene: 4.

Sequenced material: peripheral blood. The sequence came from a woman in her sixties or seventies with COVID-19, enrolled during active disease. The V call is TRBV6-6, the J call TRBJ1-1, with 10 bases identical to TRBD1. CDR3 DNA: TGTGCCAGCAGTGGCCGGACAGGGGGCACTGAAGCTTTCTTT. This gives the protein CASSGRTGGTEAFF.